This section outlines one T cell receptor beta chain sequence together with its context. The CDR3 length is 14 residues. Germline CDR1 SGDLS, CDR2 YYNGEE. The V and J ends lost 3 bases and 3 bases respectively, with 10 bases between them. This entry belongs to a study of cytomegalovirus exposure and HLA in healthy donors. The data were produced by immunoSEQ multiplex PCR, yet TCRdb's version contains in-frame clones alone and is incomplete. Of 150,000 to 180,000 clones listed, 65% to 90% are singletons. Separate from the approximately 670-subject first cohort, the roughly 130-subject validation cohort was the one that the donors belonged to.

The gene calls are TRBV9 and TRBJ1-3; maybe TRBD1 (5 bases). The sequenced material came from PBMCs. The TCR was taken from a man younger than 35 in good health and CMV-seropositive. CDR3 sequence reads: CASSGDRDGNTIYF. The CDR3 DNA is TGTGCCAGCAGCGGAGACAGAGATGGAAACACCATATATTTT. The entire variable domain, with the rest obtained from reference TRBV9 and TRBJ1-3, is as follows: DSGVTQTPKHLITATGQRVTLRCSPRSGDLSVYWYQQSLDQGLQFLIQYYNGEERAKGNILERFSAQQFPDLHSELNLSSLELGDSALYFCASSGDRDGNTIYFGEGSWLTVV.